These T cell receptor beta chains were read from a single sample in a study of blood T cell repertoires in COVID-19. This table comes from immunoSEQ multiplex PCR, and its TCRdb copy is limited to in-frame clones, with some not included. Among roughly 78,000 clones listed, 75% to 90% were seen once. Sequenced input: peripheral blood. The receptors come from a woman older than 75 with acute or convalescent COVID-19. Each CDR3 is given with its conserved first and last residue. D genes are given only for firm matches. Size is omitted from some rows. Given values are once, few, many or a class for expanded clones.

clone_size d_call j_call v_call cdr3_aa cdr3_nt
. TRBD2 TRBJ2-1 TRBV19 CASSMTSGSVNEQFF TGTGCCAGTAGTATGACTAGCGGGAGCGTGAATGAGCAGTTCTTC
. . TRBJ1-1 TRBV11-2 CASSSLGGDWRSEAFF TGTGCCAGCAGCTCCCTCGGGGGGGACTGGAGGTCTGAAGCTTTCTTT
. . TRBJ2-7 TRBV19 CASTTPGLRGEQYF TGTGCCAGTACTACTCCGGGACTCAGAGGAGAGCAGTACTTC
. TRBD2 TRBJ2-1 TRBV24-1 CATSDSSGSSSYNEQFF TGTGCCACCAGTGATTCCAGCGGGAGTAGCTCCTACAATGAGCAGTTCTTC
. TRBD1 TRBJ1-1 TRBV7-3 CASSSKRTGGSTEAFF TGTGCCAGCAGCTCGAAACGGACAGGTGGGAGCACTGAAGCTTTCTTT
once TRBD2 TRBJ2-7 TRBV18 CASSPLTSGSYEQYF TGTGCCAGCTCACCATTGACTAGCGGCTCCTACGAGCAGTACTTC
. TRBD1 TRBJ1-1 TRBV11-3 CASTPSGSTGFSSTEAFF TGTGCCAGCACCCCATCGGGCTCGACAGGGTTTTCGAGTACTGAAGCTTTCTTT
. TRBD2 TRBJ2-1 TRBV7-9 CASSPGLAEYNEQFF TGTGCCAGCAGCCCGGGACTAGCGGAATACAATGAGCAGTTCTTC
. TRBD1 TRBJ1-2 TRBV29-1 CSVADRGNYGYTF TGCAGCGTTGCGGACAGGGGCAACTATGGCTACACCTTC
. TRBD1 TRBJ1-2 TRBV7-8 CASSLGDRQGGGYTF TGTGCCAGCAGCTTAGGAGATCGACAGGGAGGAGGCTACACCTTC
. TRBD1 TRBJ1-6 TRBV4-2 CASSQDGGQGRSPLHF TGTGCCAGCAGCCAAGATGGGGGACAGGGTCGCTCACCCCTCCACTTT
few TRBD1 TRBJ2-5 TRBV24-1 CATSDVGQGGETQYF TGTGCCACCAGTGACGTGGGACAGGGAGGAGAGACCCAGTACTTC
. . TRBJ1-6 TRBV9 CASSPQTENNSPLHF TGTGCCAGCAGCCCTCAGACAGAGAATAATTCACCCCTCCACTTT
. TRBD2 TRBJ2-3 TRBV12-3/TRBV12-4 CAIQAGEADTQYF TGTGCCATCCAAGCGGGAGAGGCAGATACGCAGTATTTT
few TRBD2 TRBJ2-7 TRBV19 CASSIEGLAGPGTGLYEQYF TGTGCCAGTAGTATAGAGGGACTAGCGGGCCCCGGTACAGGGCTCTACGAGCAGTACTTC